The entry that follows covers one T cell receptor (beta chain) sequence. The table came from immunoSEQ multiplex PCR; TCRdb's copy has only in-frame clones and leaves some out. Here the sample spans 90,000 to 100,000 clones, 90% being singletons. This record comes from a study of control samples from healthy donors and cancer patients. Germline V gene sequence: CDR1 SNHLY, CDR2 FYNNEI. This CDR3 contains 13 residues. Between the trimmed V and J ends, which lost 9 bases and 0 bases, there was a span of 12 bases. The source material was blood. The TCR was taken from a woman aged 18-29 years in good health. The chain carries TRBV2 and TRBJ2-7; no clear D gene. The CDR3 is CASTPVFSYEQYF. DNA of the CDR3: TGTGCCAGTACGCCAGTCTTCTCCTACGAGCAGTACTTC.